The rows below give T cell receptor beta chains drawn from one sample of a study of shared clonotypes between healthy human individuals. The assay was immunoSEQ multiplex PCR, and TCRdb's table has in-frame clones only and misses some. This sample yields roughly 1,800,000 clones, of which approximately 95% are seen a single time; 0.95% to 1.5% belongs to the top ten. Sequencing input: naive CD8+ T cells sorted from blood. The receptor set was obtained from a man aged 18 to 30 in good health. Both conserved end residues are part of each CDR3. The D gene is left open where the match is weak. The size field is filled for only some rows; it gives once, few, many or a size class.

size	J	D	V	CDR3	DNA
NA	TRBJ2-2	NA	TRBV2	CASIYTGELFF	TGTGCCAGCATCTACACCGGGGAGCTGTTTTTT
NA	TRBJ2-7	NA	TRBV6-6	CASSYQWGESYEQYF	TGTGCCAGCAGTTACCAGTGGGGAGAATCCTACGAGCAGTACTTC
NA	TRBJ1-6	TRBD1	TRBV5-4	CASSPDRSESPLHF	TGTGCCAGCAGCCCGGACAGGTCGGAATCACCCCTCCACTTT
once	TRBJ1-5	NA	TRBV6-1	CASSEYRGPSNQPQHF	TGTGCCAGCAGTGAGTATCGGGGGCCGAGCAATCAGCCCCAGCATTTT
NA	TRBJ2-1	NA	TRBV29-1	CSVRGRRDSYNEQFF	TGCAGCGTACGAGGTCGGCGGGACTCCTACAATGAGCAGTTCTTC
NA	TRBJ1-1	NA	TRBV6-5	CASLNRQEPNTEAFF	TGTGCCAGCCTGAACCGACAGGAGCCGAACACTGAAGCTTTCTTT
few	TRBJ1-5	NA	TRBV27	CASSLSFTLRHQPQHF	TGTGCCAGCAGTTTATCGTTCACCCTCAGGCATCAGCCCCAGCATTTT
NA	TRBJ2-1	NA	TRBV5-3	CASAGPKGQPYNEQFF	TGTGCCAGCGCAGGGCCTAAAGGCCAGCCCTACAATGAGCAGTTCTTC
NA	TRBJ2-6	NA	TRBV6-5	CASSFYSNSGANVLTF	TGTGCCAGCAGTTTTTACAGCAACTCTGGGGCCAACGTCCTGACTTTC
NA	TRBJ2-7	TRBD1	TRBV28	CASSLVQGAYEQYF	TGTGCCAGCAGTTTGGTACAGGGGGCTTACGAGCAGTACTTC
NA	TRBJ2-1	NA	TRBV11-2	CASSFLTGSSYNEQFF	TGTGCCAGCAGCTTTTTGACGGGATCCTCCTACAATGAGCAGTTCTTC
NA	TRBJ2-7	TRBD2	TRBV4-1	CASRETSVSYEQYF	TGCGCCAGCAGAGAGACTAGCGTCTCCTACGAGCAGTACTTC
NA	TRBJ2-7	NA	TRBV28	CASSLSGETYEQYF	TGTGCCAGCAGTTTATCGGGGGAAACCTACGAGCAGTACTTC
NA	TRBJ1-1	NA	TRBV7-2	CASSTVGGDTEAFF	TGTGCCAGCAGCACTGTAGGGGGGGACACTGAAGCTTTCTTT
NA	TRBJ1-4	NA	TRBV5-1	CASSLFWDNEKLFF	TGCGCCAGCAGCCTTTTCTGGGATAATGAAAAACTGTTTTTT
NA	TRBJ1-3	NA	TRBV13	CASSRPPGDTIYF	TGTGCCAGCAGCCGTCCGCCCGGAGACACCATATATTTT
NA	TRBJ1-1	TRBD1	TRBV9	CASSVERQGVTEAFF	TGTGCCAGCAGCGTAGAACGACAGGGAGTAACTGAAGCTTTCTTT
NA	TRBJ2-3	NA	TRBV6-5	CASSIADRTDTQYF	TGTGCCAGCAGTATAGCGGACCGCACAGATACGCAGTATTTT
NA	TRBJ2-2	NA	TRBV15	CATSGQITGELFF	TGTGCCACCAGCGGCCAGATTACCGGGGAGCTGTTTTTT
NA	TRBJ2-1	NA	TRBV19	CASSISSYNEQFF	TGTGCCAGTAGTATCAGTTCGTACAATGAGCAGTTCTTC
NA	TRBJ2-7	NA	TRBV6-5	CASSYGGQTYEQYF	TGTGCCAGCAGTTATGGGGGGCAAACCTACGAGCAGTACTTC
NA	TRBJ2-7	NA	TRBV6-5	CASSYGAHYEQYF	TGTGCCAGCAGTTACGGAGCCCACTACGAGCAGTACTTC
NA	TRBJ2-2	NA	TRBV9	CASSALPGLNTGELFF	TGTGCCAGCAGCGCCCTCCCGGGACTTAACACCGGGGAGCTGTTTTTT
NA	TRBJ2-5	NA	TRBV6-1	CASSEESGKEETQYF	TGTGCCAGCAGTGAAGAGAGTGGCAAAGAAGAGACCCAGTACTTC
NA	TRBJ2-1	NA	TRBV4-1	CASGGSYNEQFF	TGCGCCAGCGGGGGCTCCTACAATGAGCAGTTCTTC
once	TRBJ1-2	NA	TRBV5-1	CASSLDGIEGYTF	TGCGCCAGCAGCTTGGACGGAATCGAAGGCTACACCTTC
NA	TRBJ1-2	NA	TRBV30	CAWETGINYGYTF	TGTGCCTGGGAAACAGGAATAAACTATGGCTACACCTTC
once	TRBJ1-5	TRBD1	TRBV27	CASSSLGTGGSNQPQHF	TGTGCCAGCTCTAGCCTCGGGACAGGGGGGAGCAATCAGCCCCAGCATTTT
NA	TRBJ2-5	TRBD2	TRBV27	CASRASGAQETQYF	TGTGCCAGCAGGGCTAGCGGGGCCCAAGAGACCCAGTACTTC
once	TRBJ2-5	NA	TRBV27	CASSLQTQYQETQYF	TGTGCCAGCAGTTTACAGACCCAGTACCAAGAGACCCAGTACTTC
NA	TRBJ1-2	NA	TRBV11-2	CASSLYGPNYGYTF	TGTGCCAGCAGCTTATATGGGCCTAACTATGGCTACACCTTC
NA	TRBJ2-2	TRBD1	TRBV9	CASTDRVLGGELFF	TGTGCCAGCACCGACAGGGTTTTAGGCGGGGAGCTGTTTTTT
NA	TRBJ1-2	NA	TRBV5-4	CASSPSRRGDYGYTF	TGTGCCAGCAGCCCGTCCCGGAGGGGAGACTATGGCTACACCTTC
NA	TRBJ1-3	NA	TRBV5-6	CASSFGGGNTIYF	TGTGCCAGCAGCTTTGGTGGGGGAAACACCATATATTTT
NA	TRBJ2-7	NA	TRBV5-1	CATRGAGGSEQYF	TGCGCCACCCGGGGGGCTGGGGGCTCCGAGCAGTACTTC
once	TRBJ1-1	NA	TRBV9	CASSVEGGASSGTEAFF	TGTGCCAGCAGCGTAGAAGGGGGAGCCTCGTCGGGGACTGAAGCTTTCTTT
NA	TRBJ2-2	TRBD1	TRBV7-9	CASSQAGTGNTGELFF	TGTGCCAGCAGTCAGGCCGGGACAGGGAACACCGGGGAGCTGTTTTTT
NA	TRBJ1-2	TRBD1	TRBV27	CASSSTTGRRVGYTF	TGTGCCAGCAGTTCCACGACAGGGAGAAGGGTTGGCTACACCTTC
NA	TRBJ2-7	TRBD1	TRBV7-9	CASSPERTGLYEQYF	TGTGCCAGCAGCCCAGAAAGGACAGGCCTCTACGAGCAGTACTTC
NA	TRBJ2-1	NA	TRBV11-2	CASSSTPSYYNEQFF	TGTGCCAGCAGCTCGACTCCGAGCTACTACAATGAGCAGTTCTTC
NA	TRBJ1-3	NA	TRBV11-2	CASSLPGESSGNTIYF	TGTGCCAGCAGCTTACCCGGAGAGAGCTCTGGAAACACCATATATTTT
NA	TRBJ1-4	NA	TRBV7-8	CASSLAGDDEKLFF	TGTGCCAGCAGCTTAGCCGGGGATGATGAAAAACTGTTTTTT
NA	TRBJ2-4	NA	TRBV13	CASSLGALLAKNIQYF	TGTGCCAGCAGCTTAGGGGCCCTCCTAGCCAAAAACATTCAGTACTTC
NA	TRBJ2-3	TRBD2	TRBV4-3	CASSQDQAGAGNTDTQYF	TGCGCCAGCAGCCAAGATCAAGCAGGAGCGGGGAACACAGATACGCAGTATTTT
NA	TRBJ2-1	TRBD2	TRBV19	CASSISSGLAGYYNEQFF	TGTGCCAGTAGTATTTCCTCGGGACTAGCGGGATACTACAATGAGCAGTTCTTC
NA	TRBJ2-7	NA	TRBV7-9	CASSLAQGNLYEQYF	TGTGCCAGCAGCTTGGCGCAGGGTAACCTCTACGAGCAGTACTTC
NA	TRBJ2-7	NA	TRBV11-2	CASSSPGGTGEQYF	TGTGCCAGCAGCTCACCGGGGGGCACTGGCGAGCAGTACTTC
NA	TRBJ1-2	NA	TRBV10-3	CAISKTGYIANYGYTF	TGTGCCATCAGCAAGACAGGTTACATCGCGAACTATGGCTACACCTTC
NA	TRBJ2-1	NA	TRBV5-5	CATDKGTRRDEQFF	TGTGCCACCGACAAGGGGACCCGGAGGGATGAGCAGTTCTTC
NA	TRBJ2-5	NA	TRBV6-5	CASSLPGTETQYF	TGTGCCAGCAGCTTACCCGGTACGGAGACCCAGTACTTC
NA	TRBJ1-1	NA	TRBV30	CAWSVNRADAFF	TGTGCCTGGAGTGTAAACAGGGCTGATGCTTTCTTT
NA	TRBJ2-3	NA	TRBV25-1	CASSVSWTDTQYF	TGTGCCAGCAGTGTGTCATGGACGGATACGCAGTATTTT
NA	TRBJ2-2	TRBD2	TRBV27	CASSLGFGTSGINVNTGELFF	TGTGCCAGCAGTTTAGGTTTTGGGACTAGCGGGATAAATGTGAACACCGGGGAGCTGTTTTTT
NA	TRBJ2-3	TRBD2	TRBV6-6	CASKISGSLTDTQYF	TGTGCCAGCAAGATTAGCGGGAGCCTCACAGATACGCAGTATTTT
NA	TRBJ2-7	NA	TRBV11-3	CASSPQGSSYEQYF	TGTGCCAGCAGCCCTCAGGGGAGCTCCTACGAGCAGTACTTC
NA	TRBJ1-2	NA	TRBV4-1	CASSQAQGNGGYTF	TGCGCCAGCAGCCAAGCACAGGGAAATGGGGGCTACACCTTC
NA	TRBJ2-7	NA	TRBV4-2	CASSQEGFSSYEQYF	TGTGCCAGCAGCCAAGAGGGATTCAGCTCCTACGAGCAGTACTTC